These T cell receptor beta chains were read from a single sample in a study of T cell responses to AZD1222 COVID-19 vaccine. Data came from immunoSEQ multiplex PCR; TCRdb stores just in-frame clones and leaves some out. The table lists 120,000 or so clones, roughly 91% of them singletons. The source material was peripheral blood, sampled on day 0 of AZD1222 vaccination. The receptor set was obtained from an adult in good health. The CDR3 runs from the conserved cysteine through the conserved F or W. D genes are given only for firm matches. A row's size may be missing; if present it is once, few, many or a size class.

>13|TRBV25-1|NA|TRBJ2-3|few
CASSARERDTQYF
TGTGCCAGCAGTGCCCGGGAGCGGGATACGCAGTATTTT
>13|TRBV10-3|NA|TRBJ1-1|NA
CAISESMGAEAFF
TGTGCCATCAGTGAGTCTATGGGGGCTGAAGCTTTCTTT
>17|TRBV6-1|NA|TRBJ1-5|NA
CASSEYPTGGGGQPQHF
TGTGCCAGCAGTGAATATCCTACGGGCGGGGGCGGTCAGCCCCAGCATTTT
>14|TRBV15|TRBD1|TRBJ2-7|NA
CATSETGGNYEQYF
TGTGCCACCAGCGAGACAGGGGGCAACTACGAGCAGTACTTC
>16|TRBV18|TRBD1|TRBJ2-3|once
CASSPPPGQGADTQYF
TGTGCCAGCTCACCCCCCCCGGGACAGGGGGCAGATACGCAGTATTTT
>14|TRBV15|TRBD1|TRBJ2-7|NA
CATSRGQGRDEQYF
TGTGCCACCAGCAGAGGACAGGGTCGAGACGAGCAGTACTTC
>14|TRBV5-1|TRBD1|TRBJ2-3|few
CASSLGDGTGGQYF
TGCGCCAGCAGCTTGGGGGACGGGACAGGCGGGCAGTATTTT
>11|TRBV6-5|NA|TRBJ2-1|NA
CASSYPGEQFF
TGTGCCAGCAGTTACCCGGGGGAGCAGTTCTTC
>17|TRBV7-8|TRBD2|TRBJ2-3|once
CASSPTALAGLTDTQYF
TGTGCCAGCAGCCCCACAGCACTAGCGGGTCTCACAGATACGCAGTATTTT
>18|TRBV5-6|NA|TRBJ1-6|NA
CASSATTGKGSYNSPLHF
TGTGCCAGCAGCGCGACCACAGGGAAAGGCTCCTATAATTCACCCCTCCACTTT
>15|TRBV28|NA|TRBJ1-1|NA
CASSSYDRKNTEAFF
TGTGCCAGCAGTTCCTATGACAGGAAAAACACTGAAGCTTTCTTT
>15|TRBV28|NA|TRBJ2-5|few
CASSPPQGGEKTQYF
TGTGCCAGCAGTCCCCCCCAGGGAGGAGAAAAGACCCAGTACTTC
>15|TRBV2|TRBD1|TRBJ2-5|NA
CASRTRQGAKETQYF
TGTGCCAGCAGAACTCGACAGGGGGCAAAAGAGACCCAGTACTTC
>15|TRBV29-1|TRBD2|TRBJ2-7|NA
CSVEEGLAGRYEQYF
TGCAGCGTTGAAGAAGGACTAGCGGGAAGGTACGAGCAGTACTTC
>10|TRBV30|NA|TRBJ1-1|NA
CAWRGREAFF
TGTGCCTGGAGAGGAAGGGAAGCTTTCTTT
>13|TRBV6-4|NA|TRBJ1-5|NA
CASRSGTNQPQHF
TGTGCCAGCAGATCAGGTACAAATCAGCCCCAGCATTTT
>16|TRBV6-5|TRBD1|TRBJ2-3|NA
CASSYSGQGAIDTQYF
TGTGCCAGCAGTTACTCGGGACAGGGGGCAATAGATACGCAGTATTTT
>16|TRBV28|NA|TRBJ1-2|NA
CASSPSDSPHTYGYTF
TGTGCCAGCAGTCCCTCCGACAGCCCCCATACCTATGGCTACACCTTC
>14|TRBV4-1|NA|TRBJ2-3|NA
CASSQVRVPDTQYF
TGCGCCAGCAGCCAAGTCAGGGTACCAGATACGCAGTATTTT
>14|TRBV10-3|TRBD2|TRBJ2-5|NA
CAISEGTIQETQYF
TGTGCCATCAGTGAGGGGACTATACAAGAGACCCAGTACTTC
>14|TRBV10-3|NA|TRBJ1-1|NA
CAIRREPVGTEAFF
TGTGCCATCAGAAGAGAGCCAGTGGGCACTGAAGCTTTCTTT
>14|TRBV2|TRBD2|TRBJ2-2|NA
CASESRGSTGELFF
TGTGCCAGCGAATCGCGGGGGTCAACCGGGGAGCTGTTTTTT
>14|TRBV6-5|NA|TRBJ1-5|NA
CASSTLSSNQPQHF
TGTGCCAGCAGTACCCTGTCTAGCAATCAGCCCCAGCATTTT
>14|TRBV6-5|NA|TRBJ1-1|NA
CASIQQVLNTEAFF
TGTGCCAGCATACAACAGGTTCTGAACACTGAAGCTTTCTTT
>13|TRBV6-5|TRBD1|TRBJ1-1|NA
CASSLDRDTEAFF
TGTGCCAGCAGTTTGGACAGGGACACTGAAGCTTTCTTT
>17|TRBV5-1|TRBD2|TRBJ2-4|NA
CASSFGTSGSPKNIQYF
TGCGCCAGCAGCTTTGGGACTAGCGGGAGTCCCAAAAACATTCAGTACTTC
>17|TRBV19|TRBD2|TRBJ2-3|NA
CASSIVRGAPPRDTQYF
TGTGCCAGTAGTATTGTGCGGGGGGCTCCCCCCCGGGATACGCAGTATTTT
>14|TRBV6-4|NA|TRBJ2-2|NA
CASSHTTNTGELFF
TGTGCCAGCAGCCATACTACGAACACCGGGGAGCTGTTTTTT
>16|TRBV7-2|NA|TRBJ2-2|once
CASSFVGGPNTGELFF
TGTGCCAGCAGCTTTGTGGGGGGGCCGAACACCGGGGAGCTGTTTTTT
>17|TRBV10-1|TRBD2|TRBJ2-3|NA
CASSARTSGGHTDTQYF
TGCGCCAGCAGTGCCAGGACTAGCGGGGGCCATACAGATACGCAGTATTTT
>18|TRBV5-5|TRBD1|TRBJ1-1|NA
CASSLAGDRGIPNTEAFF
TGTGCCAGCAGCTTGGCCGGAGACAGGGGAATACCGAACACTGAAGCTTTCTTT
>12|TRBV30|TRBD1|TRBJ2-7|NA
CAWTEDRAEQYF
TGTGCCTGGACTGAGGACAGGGCCGAGCAGTACTTC
>14|TRBV6-5|NA|TRBJ1-6|once
CASTLSRDNSPLHF
TGTGCCAGCACGTTGAGTAGGGACAATTCACCCCTCCACTTT
>15|TRBV28|TRBD1|TRBJ2-5|NA
CASSRRTGNQETQYF
TGTGCCAGCAGTCGCCGGACAGGGAACCAAGAGACCCAGTACTTC
>16|TRBV19|NA|TRBJ2-1|NA
CASRSPGPSSYNEQFF
TGTGCCAGTAGGTCACCGGGACCCAGCTCCTACAATGAGCAGTTCTTC
>14|TRBV3-1/TRBV3-2|NA|TRBJ1-4|few
CASSPRTDGEKLFF
TGTGCCAGCAGCCCGAGGACAGATGGTGAAAAACTGTTTTTT
>14|TRBV7-2|NA|TRBJ2-3|NA
CASSLVAFTDTQYF
TGTGCCAGCAGCTTAGTCGCCTTCACAGATACGCAGTATTTT
>17|TRBV21-1|NA|TRBJ1-4|NA
CASSRRLNGTDNEKLFF
TGTGCCAGCAGCCGGAGACTAAACGGGACAGATAATGAAAAACTGTTTTTT
>16|TRBV20-1|TRBD1|TRBJ2-3|NA
CSASRDRDIGTDTQYF
TGCAGTGCTAGTCGTGACAGGGACATTGGCACAGATACGCAGTATTTT
>13|TRBV5-4|NA|TRBJ2-3|NA
CASSPGARDTQYF
TGTGCCAGCAGCCCAGGGGCGCGGGATACGCAGTATTTT
>17|TRBV5-1|NA|TRBJ2-3|NA
CASSLGSGVGAGDTQYF
TGCGCCAGCAGCTTGGGGTCGGGTGTGGGGGCTGGAGATACGCAGTATTTT